These 32 T cell receptor beta chains originate from one sample sequenced in a study of T cell repertoires in cytomegalovirus infection. TCRdb recomputed calls from the reads with MiXCR, one row per CDR3 protein. The top ten clones hold around 1.6% of a sample with about 250,000 distinct CDR3 sequences, 10% to 15% of them seen once. Source material: PBMCs. The receptors come from a human donor in good health (CMV status not recorded). Some clones in this sample may be carry-over from other donors' samples.

This clonotype was counted many times. The chain carries TRBV27 and TRBJ1-1; D is perhaps TRBD1 (5 bases). The CDR3 totals 14 residues. Germline V gives CDR1 MNHEY, CDR2 SMNVEV (reference sequence). Trimming left V 4 bases short and J 4 bases short, with 13 bases between. CDR3 coding DNA: TGTGCCAGCAGTTCGAGGGGCGGGAGCACTGAAGCTTTCTTT. It encodes CASSSRGGSTEAFF.

There are a few counts of this clonotype. The chain has TRBV6-2 or TRBV6-3 and TRBJ1-5; 8 bases align to TRBD1. The junction had 8 bases not matched to a gene; V was cut back by 10 bases and J by 6 bases. This CDR3 has 13 amino acids. Germline V CDR1 and CDR2: MNHEY, SVGEGT. CDR3 coding DNA: TGTGCCATCGCACAGGGGGGAAGTCAGCCCCAGCATTTT. Its protein is CAIAQGGSQPQHF.

This clonotype was observed at least ten times. V gene TRBV7-2 combines with J gene TRBJ1-2; 7 nucleotides align to TRBD1. The ends lost 5 bases at V and 1 base at J; junction bases unmatched: 7. This CDR3 comprises 15 residues. Germline V lookup: CDR1 SGHTA, CDR2 FQGNSA. CDR3 coding DNA: TGTGCCAGCAGCCCTCAGGGGGGAGTTAACTATGGCTACACCTTC. Residues: CASSPQGGVNYGYTF.

This clonotype was detected many times. The chain combines TRBV7-2 with TRBJ2-7; 7 positions match TRBD1. Germline-derived CDR1 and CDR2 are SGHTA and FQGNSA. The CDR3 is made up of 12 amino acids. Losses at the gene ends were 4 bases for V and 6 bases for J; bases not matched to a gene: 3. CDR3 in DNA: TGTGCCAGCAGCTATGACAGGGCCGAGCAGTACTTC. This encodes CASSYDRAEQYF. Using reference TRBV7-2 and TRBJ2-7 for the parts outside the CDR3, the full variable domain is GAGVSQSPSNKVTEKGKDVELRCDPISGHTALYWYRQSLGQGLEFLIYFQGNSAPDKSGLPSDRFSAERTGGSVSTLTIQRTQQEDSAVYLCASSYDRAEQYFGPGTRLTVT.

This clonotype was detected many times. CDR3 protein: CASSAPGSLHEKLFF. Here the CDR3 DNA reads TGTGCCAGCAGCGCCCCGGGATCCTTGCATGAAAAACTGTTTTTT. The V call is TRBV12-3 or TRBV12-4, the J call TRBJ1-4; unclear D gene. The CDR3 sequence is 15 residues long. V was shortened by 6 bases and J by 6 bases, with 17 bases between the two germline ends.

This clonotype was detected a few times. The chain joins TRBV12-3 or TRBV12-4 to TRBJ2-3, with a possible D match to TRBD2 (5 bases). V dropped 3 bases and J dropped 2 bases, with 6 bases sitting between them. This CDR3 has 13 residues. Here the CDR3 reads CASSFRDTDTQYF. CDR3 DNA: TGTGCCAGCAGTTTCCGGGACACAGATACGCAGTATTTT.

This clonotype has only a few counts. This chain uses TRBV19 with TRBJ2-7; 7 positions agree with TRBD1. V shed 5 bases and J 3 bases; nucleotides not matched to a gene: 7. The germline CDR1 and CDR2 sequences are LNHDA and SQIVND (reference sequence). The CDR3 totals 14 residues. CDR3 in DNA: TGTGCCAGTAGTCCTCAGCGACAGGGCTACGAGCAGTACTTC. This gives the protein CASSPQRQGYEQYF.

This clonotype was detected ten times or more. The rearrangement joins TRBV7-2 to TRBJ2-3, with D uncertain. The CDR3 loop spans 15 amino acids. CDR1 is SGHTA and CDR2 is FQGNSA in the germline V gene. Trimming took 5 bases from V and 6 from J, leaving 18 bases between them. The CDR3 bases are TGTGCCAGCAGCCAGCAGGTAGCCAAAACGGATACGCAGTATTTT. It specifies CASSQQVAKTDTQYF.

This clonotype was found many times. The CDR3 loop reads CASSRERGGRPQYF. The CDR3 nucleotides read TGTGCCAGCAGCAGAGAACGGGGGGGAAGACCCCAGTACTTC. The chain has TRBV7-8 and TRBJ2-5, with 8 bases that match TRBD2. CDR1 and CDR2 from the germline V gene are SGHVS and FQNEAQ. J lost 9 bases, V lost 5 bases, and 11 bases had no gene match. This CDR3 contains 14 residues. Variable domain in full (rest from reference TRBV7-8 and TRBJ2-5): GAGVSQSPRYKVAKRGQDVALRCDPISGHVSLFWYQQALGQGPEFLTYFQNEAQLDKSGLPSDRFFAERPEGSVSTLKIQRTQQEDSAVYLCASSRERGGRPQYFGPGTRLLVL.

This clonotype has only a few counts. This chain connects TRBV6-6 to TRBJ2-3; 8 bases are a match to TRBD2. Germline CDR1 MNHNY, CDR2 SVGAGI (reference sequence). Trimming at V came to 11 bases and at J to 2 bases, leaving 9 bases not matched to a gene. This CDR3 region has 14 residues. CDR3 protein: CAAARGGVTDTQYF. CDR3 sequence (DNA): TGTGCCGCCGCCCGGGGGGGGGTCACAGATACGCAGTATTTT.

By share, this clonotype ranks as medium-sized. This chain joins TRBV7-2 and TRBJ1-3, with D possibly TRBD1 on 5 matching bases. CDR1 and CDR2 from the germline V gene are SGHTA and FQGNSA. Trimming took 7 bases from V and 4 from J, leaving 17 bases between them. The CDR3 consists of 15 residues. The chain's CDR3 is CASILLGDTGNTIYF. The CDR3 DNA reads as TGTGCCAGCATCCTTCTAGGGGATACAGGAAACACCATATATTTT.

This chain links TRBV20-1 with TRBJ1-1; D might be TRBD1 (5 bases). With 0 bases removed from V and 4 bases from J, the gap between germline ends came to 15 bases. Looked up from germline, CDR1 is DFQATT and CDR2 is SNEGSKA (reference sequence). CDR3 size: 15 residues. DNA for the CDR3: TGCAGTGCTAGAGATCGTAGGGTGGGGGGCACTGAAGCTTTCTTT. It encodes CSARDRRVGGTEAFF.

The chain combines TRBV19 with TRBJ2-6, with TRBD2 identical over 11 bases. Trimming at V came to 3 bases and at J to 2 bases, leaving 12 bases not matched to a gene. The CDR3 is 20 residues long. From germline, CDR1 is LNHDA and CDR2 SQIVND (reference sequence). The CDR3 sequence is CASSILLASGGRTGANVLTF. The DNA for the CDR3 is TGTGCCAGTAGTATCCTATTAGCTAGCGGGGGGAGAACTGGGGCCAACGTCCTGACTTTC. The full variable domain, completed using reference TRBV19 and TRBJ2-6, is DGGITQSPKYLFRKEGQNVTLSCEQNLNHDAMYWYRQDPGQGLRLIYYSQIVNDFQKGDIAEGYSVSREKKESFPLTVTSAQKNPTAFYLCASSILLASGGRTGANVLTFGAGSRLTVL.

The chain employs TRBV6-6 and TRBJ1-2, with 9 bases that match TRBD1. Per the germline V gene, CDR1 is MNHNY and CDR2 is SVGAGI (reference sequence). The CDR3 extends over 14 amino acids. The junction had 7 bases not matched to a gene; V was cut back by 6 bases and J by 5 bases. The CDR3 region has the DNA TGTGCCAGCAGAAGGACAGGGGAAATTTATGGCTACACCTTC. Translation gives CASRRTGEIYGYTF.

This clonotype was counted a few times. A junction boundary mismatches the germline segment, possibly from a read error. The CDR3 nucleotides are TGTGCCAGCAGCCAAGATCTTGGACAAGGCGGGGTCTTT. Amino acid sequence: CASSQDLGQGGVF. The J gene is TRBJ1-1, the V gene TRBV14, with a possible D match to TRBD1 (5 bases). This CDR3 spans 13 amino acids. The V gene's germline CDR1 is SGHDN and CDR2 FVKESK. The variable domain in full, with the rest retrieved from reference TRBV14 and TRBJ1-1, is EAGVTQFPSHSVIEKGQTVTLRCDPISGHDNLYWYRRVMGKEIKFLLHFVKESKQDESGMPNNRFLAERTGGTYSTLKVQPAELEDSGVYFCASSQDLGQGGVFGQGTRLTVV.

This clonotype was recorded many times. This chain joins TRBV7-2 and TRBJ2-3; 11 bases are a match to TRBD2. The CDR3 consists of 15 residues. Germline V gives CDR1 SGHTA, CDR2 FQGNSA. V lost 2 bases, J lost 5 bases, and 3 bases stayed unmatched. Written as DNA, the CDR3 is TGTGCCAGCAGCTTAAATCTAGCGGGAGGAGATACGCAGTATTTT. Translation gives CASSLNLAGGDTQYF.

This clonotype was seen many times. The CDR3 loop is CASSRRGNTGELFF. CDR3 bases: TGTGCCAGCAGCAGAAGAGGAAACACCGGGGAGCTGTTTTTT. The chain links TRBV7-2 to TRBJ2-2; D unclear. Germline CDR1 and CDR2: SGHTA and FQGNSA. This CDR3 region has 14 residues. V lost 5 bases to trimming and J lost 2 bases, with 9 bases between them.

V gene TRBV5-5 combines with J gene TRBJ1-2; D ambiguous. The CDR3 sequence is 13 residues long. V lost 4 bases and J lost 0, with 7 bases in between. CDR1 is SGHKS and CDR2 is YYEKEE in the germline V gene (reference sequence). CDR3 bases: TGTGCCAGCAGCCCGGTTACTAACTATGGCTACACCTTC. Its protein product is CASSPVTNYGYTF.

The chain uses TRBV7-3 and TRBJ2-6; no firm D call. CDR3 length: 16 amino acids. Germline V lookup: CDR1 SGHTA, CDR2 FQGTGA. V gave up 5 bases and J gave up 0 bases, with 11 bases separating them. CDR3 region: CASSPPTLSGANVLTF. CDR3 in DNA: TGTGCCAGCAGCCCCCCTACCCTCTCTGGGGCCAACGTCCTGACTTTC. Looking up the rest from reference TRBV7-3 and TRBJ2-6 gives the full variable domain: GAGVSQTPSNKVTEKGKYVELRCDPISGHTALYWYRQSLGQGPEFLIYFQGTGAADDSGLPNDRFFAVRPEGSVSTLKIQRTERGDSAVYLCASSPPTLSGANVLTFGAGSRLTVL.

At least ten counts were recorded for this clonotype. The rearrangement links TRBV5-1 to TRBJ2-7, with D possibly TRBD2 on 5 matching bases. V lost 1 base to trimming and J lost 7 bases, with 12 bases between them. The germline V gene encodes CDR1 SGHRS and CDR2 YFSETQ. The CDR3 length is 13 residues. CDR3 sequence reads: CASSLNARGEQYF. As DNA, the CDR3 is TGCGCCAGCAGCTTGAACGCGCGCGGGGAGCAGTACTTC.

This clonotype was recorded at least ten times. The rearrangement uses TRBV28 and TRBJ2-5, with 8 bases identical to TRBD1. The CDR3 totals 15 residues. After removal of 7 bases from V and 4 bases from J, the junction contained 11 bases not matched to a gene. The germline V gene has CDR1 MDHEN and CDR2 SYDVKM. In nucleotides, the CDR3 is TGTGCCAGCACCCAGGGGGCGCGAGGCGTAGAGACCCAGTACTTC. Protein sequence: CASTQGARGVETQYF.

This clonotype was recorded a few times. The V and J genes are TRBV6-2 or TRBV6-3 and TRBJ1-2; no firm D call. Trimming removed 6 bases from V and 8 bases from J, with 22 bases in between. CDR1 is MNHEY and CDR2 is SVGEGT in the germline V gene. This CDR3 has 15 amino acids. The CDR3 loop reads CASSHDGPWAAGYTF. The CDR3 DNA sequence: TGTGCCAGCAGCCACGACGGGCCCTGGGCTGCAGGCTACACCTTC.

The gene calls are TRBV9 and TRBJ1-2; TRBD1 might be the D (6 bases). CDR1 is SGDLS, CDR2 YYNGEE, per germline. The CDR3 has 13 residues. Trimming stripped 3 bases from V and 6 bases from J, with 12 bases between. The CDR3 reads CASSAVQGNGYTF. As DNA, the CDR3 is TGTGCCAGCAGCGCGGTACAGGGAAATGGCTACACCTTC.

This clonotype was detected a few times. The CDR3 nucleotides read TGTGCCAGCGGAACAGAGGTCGGTGAAAAACTGTTTTTT. Its translation is CASGTEVGEKLFF. V gene TRBV19 combines with J gene TRBJ1-4; D not certain. The V end was cut by 9 bases, the J end by 7 bases, with 15 bases between. This CDR3 has 13 residues. CDR1 LNHDA and CDR2 SQIVND come from the germline V gene (reference sequence).

The chain recombines TRBV12-3 or TRBV12-4 with TRBJ2-7, with TRBD2 matching over 16 bases. Germline trimming cut 5 bases from V and 5 bases from J; bases unmatched to any gene: 6. This CDR3 contains 16 residues. The CDR3 loop is CASSPGTSGRVHEQYF. The CDR3 DNA sequence: TGTGCCAGCAGTCCGGGGACTAGCGGGAGGGTCCACGAGCAGTACTTC.

This clonotype came up many times. The chain recombines TRBV20-1 with TRBJ1-5; TRBD1 is a possible D gene (5 bases). From germline, CDR1 is DFQATT and CDR2 SNEGSKA (reference sequence). The V end lost 3 bases, the J end lost 3 bases, and 12 bases lay between the germline ends. The CDR3 has 14 amino acids. CDR3: CSASERQSNQPQHF. The DNA for the CDR3 is TGCAGTGCTAGTGAAAGACAGTCCAATCAGCCCCAGCATTTT.

This sequence joins TRBV9 and TRBJ2-1, with 11 bases fitting TRBD2. CDR1 SGDLS and CDR2 YYNGEE come from the germline V gene. This CDR3 contains 15 residues. V lost 0 bases, J lost 9 bases, and 5 bases stayed unmatched. The CDR3 DNA reads as TGTGCCAGCAGCGTAGAAGGCCTAGCGGGGGGTGAGCAGTTCTTC. It yields the protein CASSVEGLAGGEQFF.

This clonotype was picked up many times. The chain joins TRBV7-3 to TRBJ2-7, with TRBD2 as a possible D gene (5 bases). The CDR3 extends over 16 amino acids. Germline CDR1 reads SGHTA; CDR2 reads FQGTGA. V was pared by 6 bases and J by 5 bases, with 23 bases between. CDR3 bases: TGTGCCAGCAGTTCTTCTGGCTGGGCAGAGGGCAACGAGCAGTACTTC. Protein sequence: CASSSSGWAEGNEQYF.

This clonotype was seen a handful of times. V and J are TRBV28 and TRBJ1-1; no firm D call. Germline assignment: CDR1 MDHEN and CDR2 SYDVKM. V was clipped by 1 base and J by 0 bases, with 9 bases between them. CDR3 length equals 15 residues. The CDR3 protein is CASSLFGVMNTEAFF. The CDR3 DNA sequence: TGTGCCAGCAGTTTATTTGGGGTTATGAACACTGAAGCTTTCTTT.

V gene TRBV6-2 or TRBV6-3 combines with J gene TRBJ1-6; D gene ambiguous. Germline values: CDR1 MNHEY, CDR2 SVGEGT. The ends were cut back, 5 bases at V and 7 bases at J, with 18 bases in the middle. The CDR3 contains 16 residues. CDR3 nucleotides: TGTGCCAGCAGTGAACGCCCGGGCAGACCAAATTCACCCCTCCACTTT. It encodes CASSERPGRPNSPLHF.

This clonotype was seen a handful of times. V and J are TRBV5-6 and TRBJ2-3; TRBD1 matches at 7 bases. The germline CDR1 and CDR2 sequences are SGHDT and YYEEEE. Trimming took 3 bases from V and 4 from J; bases not matched to a gene: 5. This CDR3 comprises 14 residues. Written as DNA, the CDR3 is TGTGCCAGCAGCTCCGTGACAGGGCCAGATACGCAGTATTTT. The encoded protein is CASSSVTGPDTQYF.

This clonotype showed up just a few times. The V call is TRBV6-6, the J call TRBJ2-5; the match to TRBD1 covers 7 bases. After removal of 6 bases from V and 2 bases from J, the junction contained 9 bases not matched to a gene. This CDR3 spans 15 amino acids. Germline V lookup: CDR1 MNHNY, CDR2 SVGAGI (reference sequence). CDR3 nucleotide sequence: TGTGCCAGCAGCCTCGACTCGGGACAGCAAGAGACCCAGTACTTC. Its protein is CASSLDSGQQETQYF.